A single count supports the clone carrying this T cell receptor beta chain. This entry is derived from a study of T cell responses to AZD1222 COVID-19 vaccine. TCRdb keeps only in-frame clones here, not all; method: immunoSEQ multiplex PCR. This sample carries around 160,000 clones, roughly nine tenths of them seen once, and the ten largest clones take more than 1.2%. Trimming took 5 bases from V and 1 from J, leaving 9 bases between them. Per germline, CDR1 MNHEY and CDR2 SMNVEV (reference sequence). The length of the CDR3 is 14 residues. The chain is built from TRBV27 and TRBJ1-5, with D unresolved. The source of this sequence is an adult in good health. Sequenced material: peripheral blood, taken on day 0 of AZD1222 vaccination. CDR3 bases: TGTGCCAGCAGTCACCTGGAGAGCAATCAGCCCCAGCATTTT. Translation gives CASSHLESNQPQHF.